In this sample, the clone carrying this T cell receptor beta chain turned up a few times. This sample was included in a study of blood T cell repertoires in COVID-19. Data came from immunoSEQ multiplex PCR; TCRdb stores just in-frame clones and leaves some out. The table shows about 350,000 clones, with about 87% occurring only once. The germline V and J ends were trimmed by 8 bases and 4 bases, with 14 bases remaining between them. From germline, CDR1 is WNHNN and CDR2 SYGVQD (reference sequence). This CDR3 has 13 amino acids. The receptor was isolated from a woman aged 30 to 39 who had recovered from COVID-19. The sample was PBMCs or T cells enriched from blood (not recorded which). The chain couples TRBV10-1 to TRBJ1-1; possible D gene TRBD1, 6 bases. CDR3 region: CASREGQSTEAFF. The CDR3 region has the DNA TGCGCCAGCCGGGAAGGACAGAGCACTGAAGCTTTCTTT.